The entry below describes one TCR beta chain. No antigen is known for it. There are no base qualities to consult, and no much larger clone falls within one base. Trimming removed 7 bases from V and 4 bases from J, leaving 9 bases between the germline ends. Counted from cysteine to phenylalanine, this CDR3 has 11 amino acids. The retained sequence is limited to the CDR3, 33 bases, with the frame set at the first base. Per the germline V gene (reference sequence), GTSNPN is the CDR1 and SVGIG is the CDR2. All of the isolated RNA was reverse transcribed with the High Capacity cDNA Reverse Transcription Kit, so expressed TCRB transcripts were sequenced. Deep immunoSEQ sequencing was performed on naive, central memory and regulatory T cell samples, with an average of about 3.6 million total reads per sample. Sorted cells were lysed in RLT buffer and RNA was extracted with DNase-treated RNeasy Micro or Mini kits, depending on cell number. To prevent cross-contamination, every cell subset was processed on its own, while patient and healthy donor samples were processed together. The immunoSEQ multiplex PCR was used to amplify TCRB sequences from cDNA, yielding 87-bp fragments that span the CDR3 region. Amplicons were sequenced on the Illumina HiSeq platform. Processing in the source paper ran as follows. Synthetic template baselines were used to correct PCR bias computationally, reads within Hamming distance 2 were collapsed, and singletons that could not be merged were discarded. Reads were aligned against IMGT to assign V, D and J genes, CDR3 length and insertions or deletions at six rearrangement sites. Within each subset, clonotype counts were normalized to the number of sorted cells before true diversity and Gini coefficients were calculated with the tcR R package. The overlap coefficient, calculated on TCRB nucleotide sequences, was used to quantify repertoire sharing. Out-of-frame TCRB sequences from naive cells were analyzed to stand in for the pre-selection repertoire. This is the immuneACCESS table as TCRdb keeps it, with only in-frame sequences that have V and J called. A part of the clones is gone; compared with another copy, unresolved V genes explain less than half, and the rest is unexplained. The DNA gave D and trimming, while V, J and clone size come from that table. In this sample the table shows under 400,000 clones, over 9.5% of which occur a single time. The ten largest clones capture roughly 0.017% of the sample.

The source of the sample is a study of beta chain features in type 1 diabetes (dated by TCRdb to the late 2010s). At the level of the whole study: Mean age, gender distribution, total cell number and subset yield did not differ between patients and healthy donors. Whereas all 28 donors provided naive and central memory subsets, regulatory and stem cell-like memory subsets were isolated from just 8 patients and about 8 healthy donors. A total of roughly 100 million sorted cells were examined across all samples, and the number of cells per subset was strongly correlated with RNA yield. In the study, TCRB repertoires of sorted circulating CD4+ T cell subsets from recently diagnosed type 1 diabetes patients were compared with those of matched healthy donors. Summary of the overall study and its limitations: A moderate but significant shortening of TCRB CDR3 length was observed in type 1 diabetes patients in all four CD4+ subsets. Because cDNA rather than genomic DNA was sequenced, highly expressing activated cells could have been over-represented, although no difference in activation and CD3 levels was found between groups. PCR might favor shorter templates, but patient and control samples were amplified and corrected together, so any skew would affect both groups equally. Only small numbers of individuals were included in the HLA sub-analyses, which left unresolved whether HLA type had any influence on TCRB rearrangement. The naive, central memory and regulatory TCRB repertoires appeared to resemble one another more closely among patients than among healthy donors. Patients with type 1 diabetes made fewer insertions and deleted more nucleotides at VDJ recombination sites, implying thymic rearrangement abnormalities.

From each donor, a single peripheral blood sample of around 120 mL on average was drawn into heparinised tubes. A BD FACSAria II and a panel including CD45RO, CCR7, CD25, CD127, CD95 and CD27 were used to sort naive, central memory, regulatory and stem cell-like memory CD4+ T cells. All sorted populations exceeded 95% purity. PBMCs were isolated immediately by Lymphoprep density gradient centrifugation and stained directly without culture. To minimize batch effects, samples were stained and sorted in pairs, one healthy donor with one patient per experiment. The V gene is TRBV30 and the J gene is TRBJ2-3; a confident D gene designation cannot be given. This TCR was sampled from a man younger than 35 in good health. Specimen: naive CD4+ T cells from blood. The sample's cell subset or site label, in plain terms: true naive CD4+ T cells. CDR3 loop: CASTTSDTQYF. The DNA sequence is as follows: TGTGCCTCCACGACTTCAGATACGCAGTATTTT.